Given below is one T cell receptor (beta chain) in context. The sample is drawn from a study of response to subunit inactivated influenza vaccine. This CDR3 region has 13 residues. CDR1 and CDR2 from the germline V gene are SGHAT and FQNNGV. V lost 5 bases, J lost 6 bases, and 10 bases lay in between. In TCRdb, the RT-PCR reads were re-called with MiXCR into one record per CDR3 protein. The table records hundreds of thousands of distinct CDR3 sequences, around 11% of them present only once. These data also featured in a second study, about T cells expressing NK-cell markers. From that study: As the method of synthesis, 5'RACE template switching with UMIs yielded TCR beta cDNA. Several experiments confined sorting to alpha-beta TCR T cells with an anti-gamma-delta TCR antibody. Whether expanded NKG2C+ T cell clones recognized HCMV stayed uncertain.

The sequences come from PBMCs from blood, collected on the day of vaccination. The source of this sequence is a man over 45 who received an inactivated influenza vaccine. V usage is TRBV11-2 and J usage is TRBJ2-2; D ambiguous. The CDR3 loop is CASSRLEAGELFF. In nucleotides, the CDR3 is TGTGCCAGCAGCCGACTTGAGGCCGGGGAGCTGTTTTTT.